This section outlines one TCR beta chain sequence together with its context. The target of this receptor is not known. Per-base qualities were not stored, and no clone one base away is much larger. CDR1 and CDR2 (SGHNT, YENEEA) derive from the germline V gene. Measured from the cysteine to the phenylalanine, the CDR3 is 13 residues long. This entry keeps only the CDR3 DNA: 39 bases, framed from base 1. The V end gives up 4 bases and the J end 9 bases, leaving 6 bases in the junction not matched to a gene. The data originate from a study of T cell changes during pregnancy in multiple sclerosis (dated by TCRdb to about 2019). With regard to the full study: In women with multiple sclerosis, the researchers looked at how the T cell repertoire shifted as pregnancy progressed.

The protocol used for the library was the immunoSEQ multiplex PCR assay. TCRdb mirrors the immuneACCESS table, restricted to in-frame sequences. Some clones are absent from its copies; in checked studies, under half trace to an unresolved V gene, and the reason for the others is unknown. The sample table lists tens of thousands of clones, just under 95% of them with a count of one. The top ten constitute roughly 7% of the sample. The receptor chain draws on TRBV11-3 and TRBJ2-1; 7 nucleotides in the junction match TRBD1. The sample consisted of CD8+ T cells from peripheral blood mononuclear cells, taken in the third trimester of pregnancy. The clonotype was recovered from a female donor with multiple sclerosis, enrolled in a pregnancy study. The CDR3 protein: CASSSGQRIEQFF. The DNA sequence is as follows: TGTGCCAGCAGCTCGGGACAGAGGATTGAGCAGTTCTTC.